The 26 T cell receptor beta chains below come from one sample, sequenced in a study of cytomegalovirus exposure and HLA in healthy donors. Primers: 60 Vbeta forward and 13 Jbeta reverse. Assay used: immunoSEQ multiplex PCR; TCRdb lists only in-frame clones, some missing. The table includes 110,000 to 150,000 clones, roughly four fifths detected once. Specimen: PBMCs. All receptors derive from a middle-aged woman in good health and CMV-seronegative.

The J gene is TRBJ1-4, the V gene TRBV6-5; the match to TRBD1 covers 11 bases. The CDR3 is 15 residues long. The germline V gene has CDR1 MNHEY and CDR2 SVGAGI. V was pared by 2 bases and J by 7 bases, with 3 bases of the junction left unmatched. DNA of the CDR3: TGTGCCAGCAGTTACGGGACAGGGGGGCGTGAAAAACTGTTTTTT. This sequence encodes CASSYGTGGREKLFF.

The V call is TRBV6-1, the J call TRBJ2-3, with 11 bases matching TRBD2. V lost 7 bases and J lost 6; bases outside the gene matches: 9. Germline V lookup: CDR1 MNHNS, CDR2 SASEGT. The CDR3 loop spans 15 amino acids. The DNA of the CDR3 is TGTGCCAGCACCCGACTAGCGGGGTTTTTTGATACGCAGTATTTT. This encodes CASTRLAGFFDTQYF.

The genes are TRBV10-3 and TRBJ2-1; a weak D match, TRBD2 (5 bases). V was shortened by 4 bases and J by 7 bases, with 11 bases between the two germline ends. The germline V gene has CDR1 ENHRY and CDR2 SYGVKD. The CDR3 has 13 amino acids. Here the CDR3 reads CAISGPSGNEQFF. The CDR3, as DNA: TGTGCCATCAGTGGACCCTCGGGGAATGAGCAGTTCTTC.

V is TRBV12-5 and J is TRBJ2-3; perhaps TRBD2 as D (6 bases). This CDR3 spans 13 amino acids. The germline V and J ends were trimmed by 6 bases and 4 bases, with 11 bases remaining between them. In germline, CDR1 is LGHNT, CDR2 FRNRAP. The CDR3 here is CASGDGTADTQYF. The CDR3 DNA sequence: TGTGCTAGTGGGGACGGGACTGCAGATACGCAGTATTTT. Combining the CDR3 with reference TRBV12-5 and TRBJ2-3 gives the whole variable domain DARVTQTPRHKVTEMGQEVTMRCQPILGHNTVFWYRQTMMQGLELLAYFRNRAPLDDSGMPKDRFSAEMPDATLATLKIQPSEPRDSAVYFCASGDGTADTQYFGPGTRLTVL.

V gene TRBV27 combines with J gene TRBJ1-5; D is unclear. V lost 3 bases to trimming and J lost 0 bases, with 6 bases between them. Germline-derived CDR1 and CDR2 are MNHEY and SMNVEV (reference sequence). The CDR3 runs to 14 residues. Here the CDR3 reads CASSFHGSNQPQHF. The DNA of the CDR3 is TGTGCCAGCAGTTTTCACGGTAGCAATCAGCCCCAGCATTTT.

The CDR3 reads CASSLDRGDYEQYF. The CDR3 nucleotides are TGTGCCAGCAGCTTAGATCGGGGGGACTACGAGCAGTACTTC. The rearrangement uses TRBV11-2 and TRBJ2-7; 7 bases align to TRBD2. The J segment lost 3 bases and the V segment lost 0 bases, leaving 2 bases of the junction unmatched. The CDR3 has 14 residues. Germline V CDR1 and CDR2: SGHAT, FQNNGV.

The genes are TRBV6-6 and TRBJ2-3; no firm D call. The V gene's germline CDR1 is MNHNY and CDR2 SVGAGI (reference sequence). This CDR3 comprises 15 residues. V lost 2 bases, J lost 1 base, and 10 bases lay in between. The CDR3 DNA reads TGTGCCAGCAGTTACGGTTCAAGCCGCACAGATACGCAGTATTTT. Protein sequence: CASSYGSSRTDTQYF.

This chain uses TRBV28 with TRBJ2-7; D call uncertain. Germline lookup yields CDR1 MDHEN and CDR2 SYDVKM. There are 17 residues in the CDR3. V dropped 2 bases and J dropped 6 bases, with 23 bases sitting between them. CDR3 sequence (DNA): TGTGCCAGCAGTTTACGAGGTCGAGCAATCCCCACGAGCGAGCAGTACTTC. Protein: CASSLRGRAIPTSEQYF.

The chain employs TRBV5-1 and TRBJ2-1; 8 bases are shared with TRBD2. Per the germline V gene, CDR1 is SGHRS and CDR2 is YFSETQ. V lost 0 bases and J lost 6; bases outside the gene matches: 2. This CDR3 is 14 amino acids long. The CDR3 DNA reads TGCGCCAGCAGCTTGGCGACTAGCGCCAATGAGCAGTTCTTC. This codes for CASSLATSANEQFF.

For this clone: A junction end diverges from the germline sequence, so it may reflect a read error. DNA of the CDR3: TGTACCAGCAGCAACCAATACAGCGGGGAGCTGTTTTTT. It yields the protein CTSSNQYSGELFF. This chain links TRBV11-2 with TRBJ2-2, with no clear D. From germline, CDR1 is SGHAT and CDR2 FQNNGV. The length of the CDR3 is 13 residues.

This sequence joins TRBV30 and TRBJ2-5, with D perhaps TRBD1 (6 bases). The CDR3 runs to 11 residues. V lost 7 bases to trimming and J lost 5 bases, with 11 bases between them. The germline CDR1 and CDR2 sequences are GTSNPN and SVGIG (reference sequence). In DNA form, the CDR3 reads TGTGCCTCAGTTAGGGGGGAGACCCAGTACTTC. It translates to CASVRGETQYF.

A single count supports this clone. V is TRBV6-1 and J is TRBJ1-5, with 10 bases lining up with TRBD1. The CDR3 has 18 amino acids. Germline CDR1 MNHNS, CDR2 SASEGT. V shed 4 bases, J shed 0 bases, and the junction held 9 bases outside the gene matches. This CDR3 reads CASSGQGARATSNQPQHF. The CDR3 DNA is TGTGCCAGCAGTGGACAGGGGGCGCGAGCTACTAGCAATCAGCCCCAGCATTTT.

This clone occurred a few times. V and J are TRBV29-1 and TRBJ1-2; D not certain. Per the germline V gene, CDR1 is SQVTM and CDR2 is ANQGSEA. V lost 6 bases and J 4 bases, leaving 15 bases between the germline ends. This CDR3 is built from 13 residues. The CDR3, as DNA: TGCAGCGTCAGCGGCCCGCCAATCTATGGCTACACCTTC. Its translation is CSVSGPPIYGYTF.

This rearrangement joins TRBV11-2 to TRBJ2-3, with D tentatively TRBD2 (7 bases). Looked up from germline, CDR1 is SGHAT and CDR2 is FQNNGV. This CDR3 comprises 17 residues. Trimming removed 1 base from V and 5 bases from J, with 19 bases in between. As DNA, the CDR3 is TGTGCCAGCAGCTTAGTAGGAGGGGGGGACTGGGGAGATACGCAGTATTTT. Protein product: CASSLVGGGDWGDTQYF.

The V gene is TRBV11-1, the J gene TRBJ2-7, with TRBD2 matching 9 bases. Trimming took 5 bases from V and 0 from J; bases not matched to a gene: 2. Germline CDR1 SGHAT, CDR2 FQDESV (reference sequence). This CDR3 contains 14 residues. The CDR3 loop reads CASSVLAGSYEQYF. CDR3 bases: TGTGCCAGCAGCGTACTAGCGGGCTCCTACGAGCAGTACTTC.

This chain links TRBV15 with TRBJ2-1; unclear D gene. The CDR3 is 14 residues long. Per germline, CDR1 LNHNV and CDR2 YYDKDF (reference sequence). The V gene lost 1 base and the J gene lost 6 bases, with 10 bases spanning the gap. In DNA, the CDR3 is TGTGCCACCAGCAGAGCCGGAGACTCCAATGAGCAGTTCTTC. Translated, it gives CATSRAGDSNEQFF.

The chain recombines TRBV23-1 with TRBJ2-3; 8 bases agree with TRBD2. TRBV23-1 is assigned to the ORF class and has an uncertain function. Trimming cost V 6 bases and J 5 bases; bases outside gene matches: 10. There are 15 residues in the CDR3. The CDR3 region has the DNA TGCGCCAGCAGCCTTAGATGGACTAGCCAAGATACGCAGTATTTT. It specifies CASSLRWTSQDTQYF.

The rearrangement uses TRBV27 and TRBJ2-2; a weak D match, TRBD2 (5 bases). The CDR3 has 15 residues. Looked up from germline, CDR1 is MNHEY and CDR2 is SMNVEV (reference sequence). Between the trimmed V and J ends, which lost 6 bases and 7 bases, there was a span of 18 bases. CDR3 amino acids: CASSRPTSFGGELFF. CDR3 in DNA: TGTGCCAGCAGCCGCCCCACTAGTTTTGGCGGGGAGCTGTTTTTT.

The chain is built from TRBV30 and TRBJ2-1, with D possibly matching TRBD2 (6 bases). V lost 2 bases to trimming and J lost 5 bases, with 16 bases between them. CDR3 length: 15 residues. CDR1 and CDR2 (germline): GTSNPN, SVGIG (reference sequence). The CDR3 is CAWSRFSGNHNEQFF. The CDR3 DNA reads as TGTGCCTGGAGTCGCTTTAGCGGCAACCACAATGAGCAGTTCTTC.

This clone came up once. The genes are TRBV4-3 and TRBJ2-7; TRBD2 matches at 9 bases. V was clipped by 5 bases and J by 4 bases; unmatched bases: 9. This CDR3 region has 15 residues. Germline V CDR1 and CDR2: LGHNA, YSLEER. CDR3 sequence (DNA): TGCGCCAGCAGCGGCCGGATAGCGGGAGTTTACGAGCAGTACTTC. This gives the protein CASSGRIAGVYEQYF.

V gene TRBV7-2 combines with J gene TRBJ2-2; TRBD2 aligns across 7 bases. Germline V lookup: CDR1 SGHTA, CDR2 FQGNSA. J was trimmed by 3 bases and V by 5 bases; bases with no gene match: 3. The CDR3 has 14 residues. CDR3 sequence: CASSPGLHTGELFF. For the CDR3, the DNA is TGTGCCAGCAGCCCGGGACTACACACCGGGGAGCTGTTTTTT.

In this sample, this clone turned up once. This chain uses TRBV5-4 with TRBJ2-1; a possible D gene is TRBD2 (5 bases). The CDR3 loop spans 13 amino acids. Germline CDR1 reads SGHNT; CDR2 reads YYREEE (reference sequence). Trimming pared 6 bases from V and 8 bases from J, leaving 15 bases between. CDR3 sequence: CASTVWSGDEQFF. The CDR3 coding sequence is TGTGCCAGCACCGTATGGTCCGGGGATGAGCAGTTCTTC.

The V gene is TRBV5-4, the J gene TRBJ2-1; perhaps TRBD1 as D (5 bases). Germline CDR1 is SGHNT and CDR2 is YYREEE (reference sequence). V was clipped by 1 base and J by 7 bases, with 9 bases between them. The CDR3 totals 13 residues. CDR3 amino acids: CASSLQGRNEQFF. For the CDR3, the DNA is TGTGCCAGCAGCTTGCAGGGTAGGAATGAGCAGTTCTTC. The whole variable domain, filled in from reference TRBV5-4 and TRBJ2-1, reads ETGVTQSPTHLIKTRGQQVTLRCSSQSGHNTVSWYQQALGQGPQFIFQYYREEENGRGNFPPRFSGLQFPNYSSELNVNALELDDSALYLCASSLQGRNEQFFGPGTRLTVL.

This clone was counted a single time. The chain links TRBV28 to TRBJ2-1; 8 bases map to TRBD2. Trimming at V came to 4 bases and at J to 7 bases, leaving 9 bases not matched to a gene. The CDR3 spans 15 residues. Per the germline V gene, CDR1 is MDHEN and CDR2 is SYDVKM. The CDR3 loop reads CASSSPASGYNEQFF. Here the CDR3 DNA reads TGTGCCAGCAGTTCTCCCGCTAGCGGGTATAATGAGCAGTTCTTC.

J is TRBJ2-1 and V is TRBV18; weak D call: TRBD2 (6 bases). The CDR3 is 15 amino acids. The V gene lost 3 bases and the J gene lost 0 bases, with 9 bases spanning the gap. Per the germline V gene, CDR1 is KGHSH and CDR2 is LQKENI. CDR3 region: CASSPSGPSYNEQFF. As DNA, the CDR3 is TGTGCCAGCTCACCTAGCGGCCCCTCCTACAATGAGCAGTTCTTC.

This clone was detected once. One end of the junction does not line up with germline, which may come from a read error. The sample carries other DNA sequences with the same CDR3. V gene TRBV7-6 combines with J gene TRBJ1-1, with D uncertain. CDR1 is SGHVS, CDR2 FNYEAQ, per germline. This CDR3 has 12 residues. The CDR3 loop is CASSLGRSEAFF. CDR3 in DNA: TGTGCTAGCAGCTTAGGAAGGAGTGAAGCTTTCTTT.